Below, 31 T cell receptor beta chains from the same sample are listed, as sequenced in a study of cytomegalovirus exposure and HLA in healthy donors. This PCR relied on a set of 60 Vbeta primers and 13 Jbeta primers. Libraries were prepared by immunoSEQ multiplex PCR; TCRdb keeps only in-frame clonotypes and omits some of them. This repertoire shows roughly 190,000 clones, roughly four fifths found once; its top ten account for 1.5% to 2%. What was sequenced was PBMCs. Source of these receptors: a man between 18 and 35 years old in good health and CMV-seronegative.

This chain uses TRBV29-1 with TRBJ1-1; D is undetermined. Germline CDR1 and CDR2: SQVTM and ANQGSEA. Trimming took 4 bases from V and 5 from J, leaving 5 bases between them. The CDR3 runs to 10 residues. The CDR3 protein is CSVGSTEAFF. Here the CDR3 DNA reads TGCAGCGTTGGCAGTACTGAAGCTTTCTTT.

As DNA, the CDR3 is TGTGCCAGCAGTTACGGCTCGCCCCCAAATGAGCAGTTCTTC. This gives the protein CASSYGSPPNEQFF. The J gene is TRBJ2-1, the V gene TRBV6-6, with unresolved D. The V and J ends lost 2 bases and 7 bases respectively, with 12 bases between them. The CDR3 is made up of 14 amino acids. From germline, CDR1 is MNHNY and CDR2 SVGAGI (reference sequence).

V usage is TRBV11-2 and J usage is TRBJ2-1, with TRBD1 matching 7 bases. This CDR3 contains 15 residues. The ends lost 6 bases at V and 8 bases at J; junction bases unmatched: 13. Germline assignment: CDR1 SGHAT and CDR2 FQNNGV. This CDR3 reads CASSYRGHLRDEQFF. DNA of the CDR3: TGTGCCAGCAGTTACAGGGGCCATTTGAGGGATGAGCAGTTCTTC. Supplemented by reference TRBV11-2 and TRBJ2-1, the full variable domain reads EAGVAQSPRYKIIEKRQSVAFWCNPISGHATLYWYQQILGQGPKLLIQFQNNGVVDDSQLPKDRFSAERLKGVDSTLKIQPAKLEDSAVYLCASSYRGHLRDEQFFGPGTRLTVL.

The V call is TRBV2, the J call TRBJ1-3, with no clear D. The V end was cut by 3 bases, the J end by 2 bases, with 8 bases between. The CDR3 consists of 14 residues. Germline lookup yields CDR1 SNHLY and CDR2 FYNNEI. CDR3 amino acids: CASSDRLAGNTIYF. The CDR3 coding sequence is TGTGCCAGCAGTGACAGACTGGCTGGAAACACCATATATTTT.

The chain is built from TRBV7-6 and TRBJ2-1; TRBD2 agrees at 15 bases. The germline CDR1 and CDR2 sequences are SGHVS and FNYEAQ. CDR3 length equals 17 residues. V was clipped by 4 bases and J by 4 bases; unmatched bases: 5. The CDR3 nucleotides read TGTGCCAGCAGCTCGGGGACTAGCGGGAGGCTTTACAATGAGCAGTTCTTC. Its protein is CASSSGTSGRLYNEQFF.

V and J are TRBV5-6 and TRBJ2-3; D is undetermined. This CDR3 is built from 15 residues. The V end was cut by 0 bases, the J end by 2 bases, with 10 bases between. Germline lookup yields CDR1 SGHDT and CDR2 YYEEEE. As DNA, the CDR3 is TGTGCCAGCAGCTTGGAGGTGGGCCCCACAGATACGCAGTATTTT. The encoded protein is CASSLEVGPTDTQYF.

The CDR3 coding sequence is TGTGCCAGCAGTTTTGGCAGGGGCACTGAAGCTTTCTTT. This sequence encodes CASSFGRGTEAFF. The chain carries TRBV27 and TRBJ1-1, with a tentative D call TRBD1 (6 bases). The CDR3 spans 13 residues. With 3 bases removed from V and 4 bases from J, the gap between germline ends came to 9 bases. Per the germline V gene, CDR1 is MNHEY and CDR2 is SMNVEV (reference sequence).

This clone was found a few times. The chain carries TRBV6-6 and TRBJ1-1; D remains ambiguous. The germline CDR1 and CDR2 sequences are MNHNY and SVGAGI (reference sequence). Trimming cost V 6 bases and J 5 bases, with 16 bases left between them. This CDR3 contains 14 residues. The CDR3 sequence is CASSWERTGTEAFF. The CDR3 coding sequence is TGTGCCAGCAGCTGGGAGAGGACTGGGACTGAAGCTTTCTTT.

The chain recombines TRBV27 with TRBJ2-7; TRBD2 matches at 9 bases. This CDR3 is built from 16 residues. J gave up 3 bases and V 6 bases, and 12 bases lay outside the gene matches. Germline V gene lookup returns CDR1 MNHEY and CDR2 SMNVEV (reference sequence). CDR3: CASSEGLAGILYEQYF. For the CDR3, the DNA is TGTGCCAGCAGCGAGGGGCTAGCGGGGATTCTCTACGAGCAGTACTTC.

The rearrangement uses TRBV4-1 and TRBJ2-4, with no clear D. Looked up from germline, CDR1 is MGHRA and CDR2 is YSYEKL. The CDR3 spans 16 residues. Trimming pared 0 bases from V and 1 base from J, leaving 10 bases between. CDR3 sequence reads: CASSQDVLFAKNIQYF. In DNA, the CDR3 is TGCGCCAGCAGCCAAGATGTTCTATTTGCCAAAAACATTCAGTACTTC.

The rearrangement joins TRBV5-4 to TRBJ2-4; D perhaps matches TRBD2 (6 bases). From germline, CDR1 is SGHNT and CDR2 YYREEE (reference sequence). The CDR3 is 19 residues long. Trimming cost V 5 bases and J 0 bases, with 24 bases left between them. The CDR3 DNA follows: TGTGCCAGCAGTCAGGAGGGACCTCATCAGGATATAGCCAAAAACATTCAGTACTTC. It is translated as CASSQEGPHQDIAKNIQYF.

V is TRBV9 and J is TRBJ2-5; D is perhaps TRBD2 (5 bases). The J call could be wrong; TRBJ2-7 is a better fit for the DNA end. The CDR3 is 14 amino acids. Germline loops: CDR1 SGDLS, CDR2 YYNGEE. CDR3 sequence reads: CASSVSPGDYEQYF. In DNA, the CDR3 is TGTGCCAGCAGCGTATCCCCCGGGGACTACGAGCAGTACTTC.

The V call is TRBV28, the J call TRBJ2-7; possibly TRBD1 for D (6 bases). This CDR3 contains 15 residues. The V and J ends lost 6 bases and 1 base respectively, with 16 bases between them. In germline, CDR1 is MDHEN, CDR2 SYDVKM. The CDR3 spells CASRRETGRSYEQYF. The CDR3 DNA follows: TGTGCCAGCAGGAGAGAAACAGGGAGATCCTACGAGCAGTACTTC.

The chain has TRBV18 and TRBJ2-7, with D tentatively TRBD2 (6 bases). The CDR3 totals 15 residues. The germline V gene encodes CDR1 KGHSH and CDR2 LQKENI. V dropped 2 bases and J dropped 2 bases, with 13 bases sitting between them. DNA for the CDR3: TGTGCCAGCTCACCATTCTCGGGGGTACCCTACGAGCAGTACTTC. As protein: CASSPFSGVPYEQYF.

The chain recombines TRBV6-5 with TRBJ2-3; D is ambiguous. CDR1 is MNHEY and CDR2 is SVGAGI in the germline V gene. The CDR3 is made up of 13 amino acids. Trimming shortened V by 2 bases and J by 4 bases, and 7 bases separated the two germline ends. The CDR3 is CASSYPPADTQYF. Written as DNA, the CDR3 is TGTGCCAGCAGTTACCCCCCCGCAGATACGCAGTATTTT.

V is TRBV18 and J is TRBJ2-7, with 12 bases fitting TRBD2. CDR3 length: 13 residues. The V gene's germline CDR1 is KGHSH and CDR2 LQKENI. After removal of 5 bases from V and 4 bases from J, the junction contained 0 bases not matched to a gene. CDR3 amino acids: CASSTSGGYEQYF. The CDR3 coding sequence is TGTGCCAGCTCAACTAGCGGGGGGTACGAGCAGTACTTC.

The genes are TRBV9 and TRBJ2-7; the match to TRBD2 covers 10 bases. Germline V CDR1 and CDR2: SGDLS, YYNGEE. V gave up 4 bases and J gave up 0 bases; unmatched junction bases: 4. CDR3 length equals 15 residues. CDR3 region: CASSPTSGASYEQYF. CDR3 in DNA: TGTGCCAGCAGCCCCACTAGCGGGGCCTCCTACGAGCAGTACTTC.

V gene TRBV19 combines with J gene TRBJ2-1, with D possibly matching TRBD1 (5 bases). From germline, CDR1 is LNHDA and CDR2 SQIVND (reference sequence). Trimming removed 5 bases at V and 3 bases at J, with 8 bases between. There are 13 residues in the CDR3. CDR3 residues: CASSSTGYNEQFF. The DNA for the CDR3 is TGTGCCAGTAGTTCTACAGGCTACAATGAGCAGTTCTTC. Full variable domain (outside the CDR3, taken from reference TRBV19 and TRBJ2-1): DGGITQSPKYLFRKEGQNVTLSCEQNLNHDAMYWYRQDPGQGLRLIYYSQIVNDFQKGDIAEGYSVSREKKESFPLTVTSAQKNPTAFYLCASSSTGYNEQFFGPGTRLTVL.

The chain recombines TRBV6-1 with TRBJ2-7; weak D call: TRBD1 (6 bases). The CDR3 totals 13 residues. Trimming took off 3 bases at V and 2 bases at J, with 8 bases between the two ends. CDR1 and CDR2 from the germline V gene are MNHNS and SASEGT. The DNA of the CDR3 is TGTGCCAGCAGTGACGGGGACACCTACGAGCAGTACTTC. Protein: CASSDGDTYEQYF.

This clone occurred once. The rearrangement joins TRBV6-1 to TRBJ1-3; D gene uncertain. V was trimmed by 7 bases and J by 0 bases, leaving 10 bases between them. Germline V CDR1 and CDR2: MNHNS, SASEGT. The CDR3 sequence is 14 residues long. The chain's CDR3 is CASNLHISGNTIYF. CDR3 DNA: TGTGCCAGCAATCTGCACATCTCTGGAAACACCATATATTTT.

The chain carries TRBV4-3 and TRBJ2-7; 8 bases fit TRBD1. The CDR3 contains 15 residues. Germline V lookup: CDR1 LGHNA, CDR2 YSLEER. The V gene end was trimmed by 4 bases and the J gene end by 0 bases; junction bases not matched to a gene: 5. The CDR3 sequence is CASSPGGHSSYEQYF. CDR3 nucleotides: TGCGCCAGCAGCCCAGGGGGCCATTCCTCCTACGAGCAGTACTTC.

This sequence joins TRBV19 and TRBJ2-2; 10 nucleotides agree with TRBD2. Germline-derived CDR1 and CDR2 are LNHDA and SQIVND (reference sequence). Trimming at V came to 4 bases and at J to 7 bases, leaving 9 bases not matched to a gene. The CDR3 runs to 16 residues. The DNA for the CDR3 is TGTGCCAGTAGTAGGCAGAGCGGGGGGGCAGGCGGGGAGCTGTTTTTT. It is translated as CASSRQSGGAGGELFF.

This clone occurred a few times. The genes are TRBV28 and TRBJ2-1; the match to TRBD2 covers 12 bases. Germline CDR1 is MDHEN and CDR2 is SYDVKM. CDR3 size: 14 residues. V lost 10 bases to trimming and J lost 4 bases; unmatched junction nucleotides: 5. The CDR3 DNA is TGTGCCACCCGACTAGCGGGGGTGTACAATGAGCAGTTCTTC. Amino acid sequence: CATRLAGVYNEQFF.

V gene TRBV19 combines with J gene TRBJ1-1; D is unresolved. The CDR3 loop spans 14 amino acids. Trimming left V 3 bases short and J 4 bases short, with 12 bases between. Germline-derived CDR1 and CDR2 are LNHDA and SQIVND (reference sequence). In DNA form, the CDR3 reads TGTGCCAGTAGTATGACTAATACGGGCACTGAAGCTTTCTTT. Protein sequence: CASSMTNTGTEAFF.

The V and J genes are TRBV5-4 and TRBJ1-1; D might be TRBD1 (5 bases). Germline V gene lookup returns CDR1 SGHNT and CDR2 YYREEE (reference sequence). This CDR3 contains 13 residues. Trimming left V 1 base short and J 7 bases short, with 11 bases between. CDR3 sequence reads: CASSLPGKNEAFF. The CDR3 coding sequence is TGTGCCAGCAGCTTGCCAGGGAAAAATGAAGCTTTCTTT.

The J gene is TRBJ1-1, the V gene TRBV7-9; possibly TRBD1 for D (5 bases). Trimming left V 2 bases short and J 8 bases short, with 9 bases between. This CDR3 is built from 12 residues. Germline V CDR1 and CDR2: SEHNR, FQNEAQ (reference sequence). The CDR3: CASSLFREEAFF. The CDR3 region has the DNA TGTGCCAGCAGCTTATTCAGGGAAGAAGCTTTCTTT.

Only one count was recorded for this clone. V usage is TRBV4-3 and J usage is TRBJ2-7, with D perhaps TRBD2 (6 bases). There are 15 residues in the CDR3. Looked up from germline, CDR1 is LGHNA and CDR2 is YSLEER. The V end was cut by 0 bases, the J end by 3 bases, with 12 bases between. The CDR3 loop is CASSQDTAGNYEQYF. The DNA of the CDR3 is TGCGCCAGCAGCCAAGATACAGCGGGCAACTACGAGCAGTACTTC.

This clone appeared once. The V call is TRBV25-1, the J call TRBJ2-3; TRBD2 agrees at 11 bases. Germline V lookup: CDR1 MGHDK, CDR2 SYGVNS. This CDR3 region has 16 residues. The V and J ends lost 4 bases and 0 bases, in that order; junction bases with no gene match: 3. The CDR3 DNA reads TGTGCCAGCAGTGTTGGACTAGCGGGTAGCACAGATACGCAGTATTTT. Amino acids: CASSVGLAGSTDTQYF. Looking up the rest from reference TRBV25-1 and TRBJ2-3 gives the full variable domain: EADIYQTPRYLVIGTGKKITLECSQTMGHDKMYWYQQDPGMELHLIHYSYGVNSTEKGDLSSESTVSRIRTEHFPLTLESARPSHTSQYLCASSVGLAGSTDTQYFGPGTRLTVL.

A single count supports this clone. The CDR3 DNA reads TGTGCCAGCAGCCCCGCGGGGGCGGGGACTAATTACGAGCAGTACTTC. Translated: CASSPAGAGTNYEQYF. V gene TRBV7-9 combines with J gene TRBJ2-7, with TRBD2 as a possible D gene (7 bases). This CDR3 region has 16 residues. V was pared by 5 bases and J by 4 bases, with 21 bases between. Germline-derived CDR1 and CDR2 are SEHNR and FQNEAQ (reference sequence).

The rearrangement links TRBV6-5 to TRBJ1-1; TRBD1 is a possible D gene (6 bases). Germline-derived CDR1 and CDR2 are MNHEY and SVGAGI. V was trimmed by 3 bases and J by 5 bases, leaving 10 bases between them. This CDR3 contains 13 residues. The CDR3, as DNA: TGTGCCAGCAGTTATACGAGGGGGACTGAAGCTTTCTTT. This gives the protein CASSYTRGTEAFF.

This chain joins TRBV6-5 and TRBJ1-5; 7 bases are a match to TRBD1. The CDR3 length is 14 residues. Germline assignment: CDR1 MNHEY and CDR2 SVGAGI. The V and J ends lost 5 bases and 7 bases, in that order; junction bases with no gene match: 8. The CDR3 protein is CASSPGTASQPQHF. CDR3 nucleotide sequence: TGTGCCAGCAGTCCTGGGACAGCCTCCCAGCCCCAGCATTTT.